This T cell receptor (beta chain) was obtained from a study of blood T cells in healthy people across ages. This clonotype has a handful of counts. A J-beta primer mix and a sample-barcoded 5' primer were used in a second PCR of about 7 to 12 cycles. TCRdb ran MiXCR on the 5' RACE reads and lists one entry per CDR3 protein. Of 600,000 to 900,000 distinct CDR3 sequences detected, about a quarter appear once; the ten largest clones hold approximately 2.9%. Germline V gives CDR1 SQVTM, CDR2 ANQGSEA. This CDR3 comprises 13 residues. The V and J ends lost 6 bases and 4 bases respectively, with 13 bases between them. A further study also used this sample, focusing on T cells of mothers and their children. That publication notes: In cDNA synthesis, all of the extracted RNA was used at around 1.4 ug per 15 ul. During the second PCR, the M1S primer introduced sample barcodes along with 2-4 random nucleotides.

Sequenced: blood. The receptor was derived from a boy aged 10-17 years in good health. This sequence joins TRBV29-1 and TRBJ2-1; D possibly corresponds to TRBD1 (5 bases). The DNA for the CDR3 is TGCAGCGTAATGACAGTGAATTACAATGAGCAGTTCTTC. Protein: CSVMTVNYNEQFF.